This T cell receptor beta chain is drawn from a study of T cell repertoires in cytomegalovirus infection. The wider study: Carrying CMV and the relevant HLA type showed in public TCR beta signatures. Study outcomes and limitations: Predominance within the ex vivo response was attributable to HLA-C-restricted CMV-specific TCR beta clonotypes.

In this sample, this clonotype turned up a few times. The antigen is undetermined. TCRdb passed the reads through MiXCR, listing each CDR3 protein once. Of approximately 70,000 distinct CDR3 sequences in the sample, approximately 24% were seen once. This CDR3 is 14 amino acids long. The germline V gene encodes CDR1 LNHDA and CDR2 SQIVND (reference sequence). V dropped 7 bases and J dropped 1 base, with 10 bases sitting between them. V gene TRBV19 combines with J gene TRBJ2-2, with D possibly matching TRBD1 (6 bases). This receptor was taken from a human donor in good health (CMV status not recorded). Some clones in this sample may be carry-over from other donors' samples. The specimen sequenced was PBMCs, sequenced either directly or after in vitro stimulation (not recorded which). The CDR3 is CASTGRGNTGELFF. For the CDR3, the DNA is TGTGCCAGTACGGGCAGGGGGAACACCGGGGAGCTGTTTTTT.